This T cell receptor (beta chain) emerged from a study of CD4 and CD8 cells across lung adenocarcinoma regions. Localized lung adenocarcinoma, a non-small cell lung cancer, affected the donors. TCRdb independently ran MiXCR on the PCR reads; one entry per CDR3 protein. The sample lists 4,000 or so distinct CDR3 sequences, about 60% occurring once. This clonotype originated in a male donor with lung adenocarcinoma. The CD4 and CD8 labels of this study may be unreliable. The source material was CD4+ T cells from the margin of a lung tumor.

The CDR3, as DNA: TGTGCCAGCGAGTTACTCTACGAGCAGTACTTC. It encodes CASELLYEQYF. The chain recombines TRBV6-5 with TRBJ2-5, with unresolved D. The J call may be mistaken, given a closer DNA end match to TRBJ2-7. The length of the CDR3 is 11 residues. Germline V gives CDR1 MNHEY, CDR2 SVGAGI.